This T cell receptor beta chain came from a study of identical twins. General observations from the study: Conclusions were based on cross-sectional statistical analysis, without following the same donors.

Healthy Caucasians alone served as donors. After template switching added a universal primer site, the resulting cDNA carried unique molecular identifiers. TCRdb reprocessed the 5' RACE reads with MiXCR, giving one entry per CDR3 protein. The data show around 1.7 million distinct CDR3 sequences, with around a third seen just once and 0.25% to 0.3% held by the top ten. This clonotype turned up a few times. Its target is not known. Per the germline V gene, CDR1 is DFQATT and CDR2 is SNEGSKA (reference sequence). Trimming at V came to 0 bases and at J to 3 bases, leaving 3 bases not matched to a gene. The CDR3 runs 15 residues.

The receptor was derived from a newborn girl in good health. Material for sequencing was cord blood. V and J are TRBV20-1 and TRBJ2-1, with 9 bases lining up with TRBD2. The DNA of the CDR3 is TGCAGTGCTAGAGATCGAGCGGGAGGCTACAATGAGCAGTTCTTC. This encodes CSARDRAGGYNEQFF.